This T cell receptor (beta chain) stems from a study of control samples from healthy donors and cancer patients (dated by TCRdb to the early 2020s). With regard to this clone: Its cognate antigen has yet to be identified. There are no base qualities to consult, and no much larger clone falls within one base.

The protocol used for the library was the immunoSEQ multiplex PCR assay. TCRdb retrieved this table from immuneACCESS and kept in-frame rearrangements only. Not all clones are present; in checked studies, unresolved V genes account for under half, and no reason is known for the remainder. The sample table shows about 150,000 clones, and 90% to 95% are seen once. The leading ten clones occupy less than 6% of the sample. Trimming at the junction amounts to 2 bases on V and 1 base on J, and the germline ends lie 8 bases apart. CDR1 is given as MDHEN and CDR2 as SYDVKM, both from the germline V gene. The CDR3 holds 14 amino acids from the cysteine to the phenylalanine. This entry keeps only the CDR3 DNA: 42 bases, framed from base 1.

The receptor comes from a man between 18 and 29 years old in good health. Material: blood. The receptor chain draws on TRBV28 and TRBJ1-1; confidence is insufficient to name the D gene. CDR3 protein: CASSLGYRNTEAFF. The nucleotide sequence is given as TGTGCCAGCAGTTTAGGGTACCGGAACACTGAAGCTTTCTTT.